A selection of T cell receptor beta chains follows, all from one sample in a study of blood T cell repertoires in COVID-19. The method was immunoSEQ multiplex PCR; TCRdb's version includes in-frame clones alone and lacks a portion of them. The data contain 200,000 to 250,000 clones, about 85% of them singletons. Sample: PBMCs or T cells enriched from blood (not recorded which). These receptors originate from a woman in her twenties or thirties who had recovered from COVID-19. CDR3s include the opening cysteine and the closing phenylalanine or tryptophan. The order of the fields is V gene, J gene, clone size, D gene, CDR3 protein, CDR3 DNA. The D gene is left open where the match is weak. Not all rows give a size; the values are once, few, many and, for expanded clones, a class.

TRBV7-8	TRBJ1-6	-	-	CASSLQGNLPSSPLHF	TGTGCCAGCAGCCTACAGGGAAATCTCCCCAGTTCACCCCTCCACTTT
TRBV19	TRBJ2-2	-	TRBD2	CASFTSGGAPGELFF	TGTGCCAGCTTTACCAGCGGGGGGGCTCCCGGGGAGCTGTTTTTT
TRBV7-9	TRBJ2-5	few	-	CASSLALTGVEYQETQYF	TGTGCCAGCAGCTTAGCGCTTACCGGGGTAGAGTACCAAGAGACCCAGTACTTC
TRBV3-1/TRBV3-2	TRBJ2-3	-	-	CASSLLGMGAATDTQYF	TGTGCCAGCAGCCTACTCGGAATGGGGGCCGCCACAGATACGCAGTATTTT
TRBV4-1	TRBJ1-2	-	-	CASSQRGGYGYTF	TGCGCCAGCAGCCAAAGGGGGGGCTATGGCTACACCTTC
TRBV28	TRBJ1-5	few	TRBD1	CASIRDRDQPQHF	TGTGCCAGCATTAGGGACAGAGATCAGCCCCAGCATTTT
TRBV3-1/TRBV3-2	TRBJ2-3	-	TRBD2	CASSQDRLAGGPHTQYF	TGTGCCAGCAGCCAAGACCGGCTAGCGGGGGGGCCTCATACGCAGTATTTT
TRBV19	TRBJ2-2	-	-	CASSIDLQGGELFF	TGTGCCAGTAGTATAGACTTACAGGGCGGGGAGCTGTTTTTT
TRBV6-5	TRBJ2-5	-	-	CASSYGGTAAETQYF	TGTGCCAGCAGTTACGGCGGGACCGCCGCGGAGACCCAGTACTTC
TRBV2	TRBJ2-1	-	TRBD1	CASIRGQAYNEQFF	TGTGCCAGCATCCGGGGACAGGCGTACAATGAGCAGTTCTTC
TRBV11-1	TRBJ1-3	-	-	CASSSTGLAGNTIYF	TGTGCCAGCAGCTCAACGGGTCTGGCTGGAAACACCATATATTTT
TRBV7-2	TRBJ2-7	-	TRBD1	CASSLGTGAYEQYF	TGTGCCAGCAGCTTAGGGACAGGGGCCTACGAGCAGTACTTC
TRBV9	TRBJ2-1	-	TRBD1	CASSVQGQGDEQFF	TGTGCCAGCAGCGTTCAGGGACAGGGTGATGAGCAGTTCTTC
TRBV7-9	TRBJ2-1	-	-	CASSLEQGKLRNEQFF	TGTGCCAGCAGCTTAGAACAGGGAAAATTAAGAAATGAGCAGTTCTTC
TRBV6-5	TRBJ1-1	once	-	CASLLIGGKDEAFF	TGTGCCAGCCTATTAATCGGGGGAAAGGATGAAGCTTTCTTT
TRBV5-5	TRBJ2-7	-	TRBD1	CASSSTGGYEQYF	TGTGCCAGCAGCTCCACAGGGGGTTACGAGCAGTACTTC
TRBV6-5	TRBJ1-1	-	TRBD1	CASSPDRGGAFF	TGTGCCAGCAGTCCCGACAGGGGGGGAGCTTTCTTT
TRBV7-3	TRBJ1-2	once	-	CASSPQDSYGYTF	TGTGCCAGCAGCCCCCAAGACAGCTATGGCTACACCTTC
TRBV7-3	TRBJ2-2	-	-	CASSLSTWPGGELFF	TGTGCCAGCAGCTTAAGTACGTGGCCGGGCGGGGAGCTGTTTTTT
TRBV6-2/TRBV6-3	TRBJ1-1	-	TRBD1	CASSRDRGLGEAFF	TGTGCCAGCAGCAGGGACAGGGGGCTCGGTGAAGCTTTCTTT
TRBV6-5	TRBJ1-5	-	-	CAAAGGGNQPQHF	TGTGCGGCCGCCGGAGGGGGCAATCAGCCCCAGCATTTT
TRBV19	TRBJ1-1	-	-	CASSTPGDMNTEAFF	TGTGCCAGTAGTACGCCAGGGGACATGAACACTGAAGCTTTCTTT
TRBV7-2	TRBJ2-7	-	TRBD2	CASSLGRGGLSYEQYF	TGTGCCAGCAGCTTAGGGCGGGGGGGCCTTTCGTACGAGCAGTACTTC
TRBV18	TRBJ2-2	-	-	CASSPLNREAGELFF	TGTGCCAGCTCACCACTAAACAGGGAAGCCGGGGAGCTGTTTTTT
TRBV2	TRBJ2-7	-	TRBD2	CASRETSGGAEQYF	TGTGCCAGCAGAGAGACTAGCGGGGGCGCTGAGCAGTACTTC
TRBV6-5	TRBJ2-2	once	TRBD1	CASTQGALTGELFF	TGTGCCAGCACCCAGGGGGCCCTCACCGGGGAGCTGTTTTTT
TRBV10-3	TRBJ2-3	-	TRBD2	CAISGMGASGGATDTQYF	TGTGCCATCAGTGGGATGGGGGCTAGCGGGGGGGCAACAGATACGCAGTATTTT
TRBV7-2	TRBJ2-3	once	TRBD1	CASSTRTGETDTQYF	TGTGCCAGCAGCACTCGGACAGGGGAAACAGATACGCAGTATTTT
TRBV5-6	TRBJ1-6	-	-	CASSLGGGYNSPLHF	TGTGCCAGCAGCTTGGGGGGCGGATATAATTCACCCCTCCACTTT
TRBV6-1	TRBJ1-4	-	-	CASSESTDYEKLFF	TGTGCCAGCAGTGAATCTACAGATTATGAAAAACTGTTTTTT
TRBV11-2	TRBJ2-7	-	TRBD1	CASSLETGLGHEQYF	TGTGCCAGCAGCTTAGAGACAGGGCTCGGGCACGAGCAGTACTTC
TRBV19	TRBJ1-2	-	TRBD1	CASSRQGKDGYTF	TGTGCCAGTAGTCGACAGGGAAAGGATGGCTACACCTTC
TRBV5-1	TRBJ1-2	-	TRBD1	CASSQDRHQIYGYTF	TGCGCCAGCAGTCAGGACAGGCACCAAATCTATGGCTACACCTTC
TRBV9	TRBJ1-2	-	TRBD1	CASSVARTGRGIGYTF	TGTGCCAGCAGCGTAGCTCGGACAGGGCGGGGGATTGGCTACACCTTC
TRBV4-1	TRBJ2-5	-	TRBD2	CASSHRGGNQETQYF	TGCGCCAGCAGCCACCGGGGGGGTAACCAAGAGACCCAGTACTTC
TRBV11-2	TRBJ2-3	-	-	CASSLIQGFTDTQYF	TGTGCCAGCAGCTTAATACAGGGTTTCACAGATACGCAGTATTTT
TRBV5-5	TRBJ2-7	-	TRBD1	CASSSPGTGVYEQYF	TGTGCCAGCAGCTCCCCCGGGACAGGGGTATACGAGCAGTACTTC
TRBV19	TRBJ2-3	-	TRBD1	CASSIGPTGAADTQYF	TGTGCCAGTAGTATAGGTCCGACAGGGGCCGCAGATACGCAGTATTTT
TRBV6-5	TRBJ2-3	-	TRBD1	CASSRPGTGGYQYF	TGTGCCAGCAGCCGTCCCGGGACAGGGGGGTATCAGTATTTT
TRBV25-1	TRBJ1-4	once	TRBD1	CASSDRQGGEKLFF	TGTGCCAGCAGTGATAGACAGGGGGGGGAAAAACTGTTTTTT
TRBV6-5	TRBJ2-3	few	-	CASSYRGIDTQYF	TGTGCCAGCAGTTATCGGGGTATAGATACGCAGTATTTT
TRBV7-7	TRBJ1-2	-	TRBD1	CASSPLRGQGDGYTF	TGTGCTAGCAGCCCACTTCGGGGACAGGGGGATGGCTACACCTTC
TRBV19	TRBJ2-1	-	-	CASSMGFNEQFF	TGTGCCAGTAGTATGGGCTTCAATGAGCAGTTCTTC
TRBV5-1	TRBJ1-1	-	-	CASSPFEGENTEAFF	TGCGCCAGCAGCCCTTTTGAGGGCGAGAACACTGAAGCTTTCTTT
TRBV5-4	TRBJ1-2	-	-	CASSLIRNYGYTF	TGTGCCAGCAGCTTGATTCGGAACTATGGCTACACCTTC
TRBV7-9	TRBJ1-1	-	TRBD1	CASSTTGLNTEAFF	TGTGCCAGCAGCACGACAGGGCTGAACACTGAAGCTTTCTTT
TRBV7-8	TRBJ1-5	-	-	CASSLLGVSNQPQHF	TGTGCCAGCAGCCTGCTAGGGGTTAGCAATCAGCCCCAGCATTTT
TRBV27	TRBJ1-2	once	-	CASSSRPGYYGYTF	TGTGCCAGCAGTTCCAGGCCGGGGTACTATGGCTACACCTTC